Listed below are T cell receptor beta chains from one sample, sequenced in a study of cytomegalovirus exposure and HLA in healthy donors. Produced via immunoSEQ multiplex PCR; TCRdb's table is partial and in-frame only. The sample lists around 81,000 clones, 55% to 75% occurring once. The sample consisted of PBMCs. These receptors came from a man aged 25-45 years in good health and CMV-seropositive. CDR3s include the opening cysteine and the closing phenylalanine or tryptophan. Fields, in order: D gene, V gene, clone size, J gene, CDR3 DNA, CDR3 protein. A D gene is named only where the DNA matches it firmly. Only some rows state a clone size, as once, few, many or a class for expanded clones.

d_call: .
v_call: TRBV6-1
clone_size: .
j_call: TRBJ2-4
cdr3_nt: TGTGCCAGCAGTGAAGCGACTATGACTAGGGCCAAAAACATTCAGTACTTC
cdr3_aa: CASSEATMTRAKNIQYF

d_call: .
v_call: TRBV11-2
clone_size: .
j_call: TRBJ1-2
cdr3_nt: TGTGCCAGCAGCTTATACAGTAACTATGGCTACACCTTC
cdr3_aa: CASSLYSNYGYTF

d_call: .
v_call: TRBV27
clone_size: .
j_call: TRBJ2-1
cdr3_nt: TGTGCCAGCAGTTTAAACAGGGGAGGTGATGAGCAGTTCTTC
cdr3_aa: CASSLNRGGDEQFF

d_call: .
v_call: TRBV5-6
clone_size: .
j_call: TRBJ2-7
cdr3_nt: TGTGCCAGCAGCGCCCAGGGGTACGAGCAGTACTTC
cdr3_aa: CASSAQGYEQYF

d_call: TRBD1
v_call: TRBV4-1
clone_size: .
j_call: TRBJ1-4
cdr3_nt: TGCGCCAGCAGCCCGGAAGGACAGGGGGACACTAATGAAAAACTGTTTTTT
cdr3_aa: CASSPEGQGDTNEKLFF

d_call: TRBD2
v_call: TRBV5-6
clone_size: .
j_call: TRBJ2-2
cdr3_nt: TGTGCCAGCAGCTTGGTTAATCTAGCGGGGGCCGGGGAGCTGTTTTTT
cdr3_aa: CASSLVNLAGAGELFF

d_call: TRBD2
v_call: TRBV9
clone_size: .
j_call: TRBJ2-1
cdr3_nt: TGTGCCAGCAGCGGACCGGGACTAGCATTCGATGAGCAGTTCTTC
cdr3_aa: CASSGPGLAFDEQFF

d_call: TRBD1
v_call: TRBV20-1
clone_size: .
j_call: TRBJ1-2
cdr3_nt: TGCAGTGCCAGGGACAGCTATGGCTACACCTTC
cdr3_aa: CSARDSYGYTF

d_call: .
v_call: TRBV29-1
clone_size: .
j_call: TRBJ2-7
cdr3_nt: TGCAGCGTTGGGGCAGGGATAGAGTACGAGCAGTACTTC
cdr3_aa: CSVGAGIEYEQYF

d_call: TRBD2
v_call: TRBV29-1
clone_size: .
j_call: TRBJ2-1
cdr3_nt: TGCAGCGTTGATGGACTAGCGGGGACGAGCTCCTACAATGAGCAGTTCTTC
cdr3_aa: CSVDGLAGTSSYNEQFF

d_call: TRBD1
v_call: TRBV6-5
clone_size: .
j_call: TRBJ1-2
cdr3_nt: TGTGCCAGCAGTCGGGACAGGCGAAACTATGGCTACACCTTC
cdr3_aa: CASSRDRRNYGYTF

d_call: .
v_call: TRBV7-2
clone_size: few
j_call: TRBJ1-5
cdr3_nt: TGTGCCAGCAGTTATGAGCGAAATCAGCCCCAGCATTTT
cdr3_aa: CASSYERNQPQHF

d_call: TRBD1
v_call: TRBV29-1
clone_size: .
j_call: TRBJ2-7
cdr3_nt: TGCAGCTCTGGGACAGACCACGAGCAGTACTTC
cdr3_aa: CSSGTDHEQYF

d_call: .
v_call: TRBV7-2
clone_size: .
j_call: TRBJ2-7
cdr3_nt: TGTGCCAGCAGCGTTACTTCTCCGAGCTCCTACGAGCAGTACTTC
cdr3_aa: CASSVTSPSSYEQYF

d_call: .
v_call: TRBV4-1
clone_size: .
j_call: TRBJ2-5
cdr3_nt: TGCGCCAGCAGCCCGAAGAGGGAGACGGGGACCCAGTACTTC
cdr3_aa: CASSPKRETGTQYF

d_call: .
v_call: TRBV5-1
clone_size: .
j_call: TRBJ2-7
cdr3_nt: TGCGCCAGCAGCTTGGTTGGGGGCGCGATAGGCGAGCAGTACTTC
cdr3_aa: CASSLVGGAIGEQYF

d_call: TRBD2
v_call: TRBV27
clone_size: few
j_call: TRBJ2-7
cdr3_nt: TGTGCCAGCAGGACTAGCGGGAGGGCCTACGAGCAGTACTTC
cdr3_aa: CASRTSGRAYEQYF

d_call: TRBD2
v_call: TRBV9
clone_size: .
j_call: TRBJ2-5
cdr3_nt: TGTGCCAGCAGCGGGCCTTCCGGGACTAGCACCCGAGGGACCCAGTACTTC
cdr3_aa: CASSGPSGTSTRGTQYF

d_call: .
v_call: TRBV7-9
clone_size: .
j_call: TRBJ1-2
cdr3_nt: TGTGCCAGCAGCTCGGAAAGGGGCCCGTTCACCTTC
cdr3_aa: CASSSERGPFTF

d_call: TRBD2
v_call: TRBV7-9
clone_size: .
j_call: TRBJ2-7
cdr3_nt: TGTGCGGGGGGGGACCAAAAGGGGGAGCAGTACTTC
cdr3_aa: CAGGDQKGEQYF

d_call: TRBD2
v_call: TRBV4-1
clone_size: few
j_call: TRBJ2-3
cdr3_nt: TGCGCCAGCAGCCAAGATTTCGCGGGAGGCTCAGATACGCAGTATTTT
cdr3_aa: CASSQDFAGGSDTQYF

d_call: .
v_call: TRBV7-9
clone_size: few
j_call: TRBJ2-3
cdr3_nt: TGTGCCAGCAGCTCCATGCAGGGGCCAGATACGCAGTATTTT
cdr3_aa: CASSSMQGPDTQYF

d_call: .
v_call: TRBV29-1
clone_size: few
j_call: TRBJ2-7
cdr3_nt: TGCAGCGGTGGTAGGGGGTTGGAGCAGTACTTC
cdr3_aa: CSGGRGLEQYF

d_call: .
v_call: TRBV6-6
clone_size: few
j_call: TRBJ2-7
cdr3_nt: TGTGCCAGCACCCACGCAGGACTGGGGTCCTACGAGCAGTACTTC
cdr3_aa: CASTHAGLGSYEQYF

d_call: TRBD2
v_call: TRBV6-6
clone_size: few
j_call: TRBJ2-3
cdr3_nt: TGTGCCAGCAGGCGCGGGGGGCGCACAGATACGCAGTATTTT
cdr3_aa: CASRRGGRTDTQYF

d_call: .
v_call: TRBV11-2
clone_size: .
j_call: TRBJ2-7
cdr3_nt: TGTGCCAGCAGCTTTACTTACGAGCAGTACTTC
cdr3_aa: CASSFTYEQYF

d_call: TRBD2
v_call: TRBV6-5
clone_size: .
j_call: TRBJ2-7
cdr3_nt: TGTGCCAGCAGTTACGACGGGAGGGAATACGAGCAGTACTTC
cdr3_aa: CASSYDGREYEQYF

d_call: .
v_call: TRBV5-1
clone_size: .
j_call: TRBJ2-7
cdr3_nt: TGCGCCAGCAGCTTTAGTCAGGAATTTTACGAGCAGTACTTC
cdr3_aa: CASSFSQEFYEQYF

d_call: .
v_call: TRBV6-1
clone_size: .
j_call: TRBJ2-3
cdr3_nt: TGTGCCAGCAGTGAAGCGCTGGGCTCCGGCACAGATACGCAGTATTTT
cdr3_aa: CASSEALGSGTDTQYF

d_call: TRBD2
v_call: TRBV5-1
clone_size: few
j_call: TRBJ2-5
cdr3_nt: TGCGCCAGCAGCCCCGGGACTAGCGGGGGGGCAGAGACCCAGTACTTC
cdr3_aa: CASSPGTSGGAETQYF

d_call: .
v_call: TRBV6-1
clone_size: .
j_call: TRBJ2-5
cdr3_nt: TGTGCCAGCAGTGAAGTCCGCCCCTCCGGAGAGACCCAGTACTTC
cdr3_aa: CASSEVRPSGETQYF

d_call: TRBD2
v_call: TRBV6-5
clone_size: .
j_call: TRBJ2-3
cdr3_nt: TGTGCCACTGGACTAGGCACAGATACGCAGTATTTT
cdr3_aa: CATGLGTDTQYF

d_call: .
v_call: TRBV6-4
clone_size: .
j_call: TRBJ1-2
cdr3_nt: TGTGCCAGCAGTGACGAACAGCACCATGGCTACACCTTC
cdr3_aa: CASSDEQHHGYTF

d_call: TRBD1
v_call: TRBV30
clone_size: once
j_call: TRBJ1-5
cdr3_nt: TGTGCCTGGAGTATAACAGGGGATCAGCCCCAGCATTTT
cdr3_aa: CAWSITGDQPQHF

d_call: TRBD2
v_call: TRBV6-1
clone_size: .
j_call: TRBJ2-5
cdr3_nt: TGTGCCAGCGGGAGGGTGGCCCGGGGAGAGACCCAGTACTTC
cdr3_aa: CASGRVARGETQYF

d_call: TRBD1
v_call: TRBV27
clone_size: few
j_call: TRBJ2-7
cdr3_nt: TGTGCCAGCAGTTTAAGGGGGACAGCCGTCTCAAACGAGCAGTACTTC
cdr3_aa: CASSLRGTAVSNEQYF

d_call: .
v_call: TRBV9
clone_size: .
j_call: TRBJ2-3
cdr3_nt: TGTGCCAGCACCGCAAAACAGGGAGAAGTCACAGATACGCAGTATTTT
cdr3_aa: CASTAKQGEVTDTQYF

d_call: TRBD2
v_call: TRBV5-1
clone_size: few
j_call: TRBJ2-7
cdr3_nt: TGCGCCAGCAGCTTGGAAGCGGGGGGCTCCTACGAGCAGTACTTC
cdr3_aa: CASSLEAGGSYEQYF